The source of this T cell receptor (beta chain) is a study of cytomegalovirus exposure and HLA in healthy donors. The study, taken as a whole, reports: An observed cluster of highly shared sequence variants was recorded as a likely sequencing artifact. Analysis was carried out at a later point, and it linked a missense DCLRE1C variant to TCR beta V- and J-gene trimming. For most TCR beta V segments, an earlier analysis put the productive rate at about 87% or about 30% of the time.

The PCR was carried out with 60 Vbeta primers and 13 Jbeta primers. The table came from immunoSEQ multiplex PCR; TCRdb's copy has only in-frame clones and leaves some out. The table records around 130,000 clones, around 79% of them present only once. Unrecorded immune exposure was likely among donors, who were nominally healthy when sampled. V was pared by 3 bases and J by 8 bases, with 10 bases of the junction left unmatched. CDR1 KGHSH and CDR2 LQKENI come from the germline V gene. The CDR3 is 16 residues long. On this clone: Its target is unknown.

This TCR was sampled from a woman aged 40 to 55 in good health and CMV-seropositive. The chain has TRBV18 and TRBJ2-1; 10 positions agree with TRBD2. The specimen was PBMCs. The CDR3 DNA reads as TGTGCCAGCTCACCTGCGGCTAGCGGGAGTGGCTATGAGCAGTTCTTC. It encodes CASSPAASGSGYEQFF.